This T cell receptor (beta chain) derives from a study of vaccination and CD4 T cells after COVID-19. Scientists ran DNA taken from cultured CD4+ T cells through the Oncomine TCR Beta short-read assay for sequencing. TCRdb called the PCR reads again in MiXCR, with one record for every CDR3 protein. The table lists some 16,000 distinct CDR3 sequences, around 53% of them singletons. The ends were cut back, 5 bases at V and 6 bases at J, with 14 bases in the middle. The CDR3 runs 13 residues. Germline V CDR1 and CDR2: SEHNR, FQNEAQ (reference sequence). The sample's treatment: roughly ten-day PBMC culture with coronavirus spike peptide pools or control peptides (ViraFEST assay). The table lists this clonotype with a few counts. Its target is unknown.

The sequence was obtained from a human donor who had recovered from COVID-19. The specimen sequenced was CD4+ T cells from blood, cultured in vitro. This rearrangement joins TRBV7-9 to TRBJ2-7; D unclear. The CDR3 DNA follows: TGTGCCAGCAGCCGACCCGACCGGAGCGAGCAGTACTTC. This gives the protein CASSRPDRSEQYF.